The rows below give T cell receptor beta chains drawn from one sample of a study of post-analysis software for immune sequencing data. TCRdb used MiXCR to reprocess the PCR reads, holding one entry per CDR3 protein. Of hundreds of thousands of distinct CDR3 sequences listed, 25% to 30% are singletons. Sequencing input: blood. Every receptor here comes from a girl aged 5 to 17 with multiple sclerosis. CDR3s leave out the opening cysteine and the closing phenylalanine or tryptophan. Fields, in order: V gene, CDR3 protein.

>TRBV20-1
SARFGLSSYNEQF
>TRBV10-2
ASSETSGGKREQY
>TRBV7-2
ASSFGINEQY
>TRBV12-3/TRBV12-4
ASRGTGEGQPQH
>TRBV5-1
ASRQWNMGSEQY
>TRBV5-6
ASSLADRRPTEAF
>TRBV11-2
ASSLEPTDAQY
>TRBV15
ATSRDGLYNSPLH
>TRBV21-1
ASSASTDRNSPLH
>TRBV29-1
SVWGPGTKAYGYT
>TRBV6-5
ASSYSSGRSTDTQY
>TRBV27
ASSGSGGLTGELF
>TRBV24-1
ATSDPDRETEAF
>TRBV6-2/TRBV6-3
ASSYSKRNPGLEFYEQY
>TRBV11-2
ASRGLAGGRAKNIQY
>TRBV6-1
ASSDGVGVRATHSGYT
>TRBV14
ASSTGQRNTGELF
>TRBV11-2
ASSLSGVLSTDTQY
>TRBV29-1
SVEEPAGSYNEQF
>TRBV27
ASSPTGITKETQY
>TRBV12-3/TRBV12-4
ASRRDFSTDTQY
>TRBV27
ASSFISGEAF
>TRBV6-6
ASSYVAGRRDQPQH
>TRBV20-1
SARVSTYEQY
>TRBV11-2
ATRDTNNEQF
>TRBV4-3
ASSQVLSYNEQF
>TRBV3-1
ASSQRGVGQF
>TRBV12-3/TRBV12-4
ASSAPLTGDRNSPLH
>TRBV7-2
ASSLAPGGAGSGIQY
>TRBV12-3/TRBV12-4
ASSLGAGGIYEQY
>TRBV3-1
ASRRSGGGSKTQY
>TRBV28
ASERLREQF
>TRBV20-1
SARGLAGEVTGEQY
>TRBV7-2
ASSQPMRDEQF
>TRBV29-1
SIGPSSGYEQY
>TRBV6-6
ASSPSRVVTYEQY
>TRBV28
ASRRGVETQY
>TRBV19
ASSATGHWAQPQH
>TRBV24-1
ATSDTTGVTTQY
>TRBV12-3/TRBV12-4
ASSPLYSNQPQH
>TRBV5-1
ASSWGTDLGTQY
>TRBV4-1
ASSQGMASVQF
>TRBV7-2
ASSKDTGSETQY
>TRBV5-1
ASSTGQGALLPHEQY
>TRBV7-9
ASSSGQSWGTEAF
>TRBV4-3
ASSQSGYVRGGGYT
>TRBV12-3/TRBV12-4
ASSVGRSYNEQF
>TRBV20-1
SATSPIAAVYNEQF
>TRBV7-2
ASSSVVAEGVEQY
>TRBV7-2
ASSLVSGGSNEKLF
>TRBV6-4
ASSAGTFGREQF
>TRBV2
ASSIGQGGYT
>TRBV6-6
ASTEVAGMNTEAF
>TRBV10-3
AISRDGSGDTQY
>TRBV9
ASSVMTGRRANNEQF
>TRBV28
ASGDRGLITDTQY
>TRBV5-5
ASSWTGGAYEQY
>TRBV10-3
AIRRTGTGNRYNEQF